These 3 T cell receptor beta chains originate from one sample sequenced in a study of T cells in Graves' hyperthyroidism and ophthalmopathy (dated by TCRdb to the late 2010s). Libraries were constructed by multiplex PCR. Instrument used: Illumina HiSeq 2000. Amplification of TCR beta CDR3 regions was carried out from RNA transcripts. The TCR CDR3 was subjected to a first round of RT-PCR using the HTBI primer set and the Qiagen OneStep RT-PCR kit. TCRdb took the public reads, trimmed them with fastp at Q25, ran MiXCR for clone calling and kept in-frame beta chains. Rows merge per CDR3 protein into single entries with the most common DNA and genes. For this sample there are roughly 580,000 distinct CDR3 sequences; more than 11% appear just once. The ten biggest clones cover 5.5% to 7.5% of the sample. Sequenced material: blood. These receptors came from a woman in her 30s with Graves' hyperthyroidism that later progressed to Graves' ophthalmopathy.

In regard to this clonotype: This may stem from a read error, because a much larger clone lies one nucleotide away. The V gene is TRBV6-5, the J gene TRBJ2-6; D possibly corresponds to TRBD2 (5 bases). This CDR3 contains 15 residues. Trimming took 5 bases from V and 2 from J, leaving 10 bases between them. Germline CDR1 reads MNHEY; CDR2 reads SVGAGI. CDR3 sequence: CASSTRYPGANVLTF. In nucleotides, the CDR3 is TGTGCCAGCAGTACTAGGTACCCTGGGGCCAACGTCCTGACTTTC.

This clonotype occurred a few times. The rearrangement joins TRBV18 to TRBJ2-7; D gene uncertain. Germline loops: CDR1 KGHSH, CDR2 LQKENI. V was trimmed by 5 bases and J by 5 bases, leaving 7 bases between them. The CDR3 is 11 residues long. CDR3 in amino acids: CASSRADEQYF. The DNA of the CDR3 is TGTGCCAGCTCAAGGGCGGACGAGCAGTACTTC.

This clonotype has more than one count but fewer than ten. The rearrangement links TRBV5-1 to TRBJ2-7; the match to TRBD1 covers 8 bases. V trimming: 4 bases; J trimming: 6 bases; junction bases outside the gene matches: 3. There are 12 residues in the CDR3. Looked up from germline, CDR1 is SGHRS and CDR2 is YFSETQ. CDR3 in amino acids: CASSGDRGEQYF. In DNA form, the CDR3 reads TGCGCCAGCAGCGGTGACAGGGGCGAGCAGTACTTC. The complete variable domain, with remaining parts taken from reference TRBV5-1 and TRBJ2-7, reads KAGVTQTPRYLIKTRGQQVTLSCSPISGHRSVSWYQQTPGQGLQFLFEYFSETQRNKGNFPGRFSGRQFSNSRSEMNVSTLELGDSALYLCASSGDRGEQYFGPGTRLTVT.